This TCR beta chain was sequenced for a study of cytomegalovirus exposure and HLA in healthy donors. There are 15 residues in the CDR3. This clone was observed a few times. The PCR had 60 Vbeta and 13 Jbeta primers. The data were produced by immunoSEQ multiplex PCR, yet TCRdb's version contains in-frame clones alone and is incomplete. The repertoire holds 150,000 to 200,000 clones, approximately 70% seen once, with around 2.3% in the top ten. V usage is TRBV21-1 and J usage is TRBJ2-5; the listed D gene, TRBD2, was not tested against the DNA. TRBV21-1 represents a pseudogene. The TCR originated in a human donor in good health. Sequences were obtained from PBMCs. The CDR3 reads CASSKGGQDQETQYF. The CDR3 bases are TGTGCCAGCAGCAAAGGCGGGCAGGACCAAGAGACCCAGTACTTC.